One and the same sample provided the 20 T cell receptor beta chains below, sequenced in a study of cytomegalovirus exposure and HLA in healthy donors. The PCR contained 60 Vbeta and 13 Jbeta primers. The repertoire was sequenced with immunoSEQ multiplex PCR; TCRdb's copy has only in-frame clones and lacks some. This sample has about 99,000 clones, with about 80% found just once. The specimen sequenced was PBMCs. The receptors originated from a woman aged 18-35 years in good health and CMV-seropositive.

This clone appeared a few times. V and J are TRBV6-1 and TRBJ2-7; D is unclear. This CDR3 comprises 17 residues. V was clipped by 2 bases and J by 2 bases, with 19 bases between them. Germline V CDR1 and CDR2: MNHNS, SASEGT. In DNA, the CDR3 is TGTGCCAGCAGTGAAATCCGAGTCACCCAGGTGGCCTACGAGCAGTACTTC. Translated: CASSEIRVTQVAYEQYF.

V usage is TRBV6-1 and J usage is TRBJ2-5, with TRBD1 matching 9 bases. Germline V gene data show CDR1 as MNHNS and CDR2 as SASEGT. The CDR3 is 14 amino acids. Trimming removed 7 bases from V and 4 bases from J; junction bases left unmatched: 7. CDR3 nucleotide sequence: TGTGCCAGCACCTCAGGACAGGGGAGAGAGACCCAGTACTTC. It translates to CASTSGQGRETQYF.

This clone was detected only a few times. The chain joins TRBV28 to TRBJ2-3; 10 bases fit TRBD2. The germline V gene encodes CDR1 MDHEN and CDR2 SYDVKM. The CDR3 contains 15 residues. V gave up 5 bases and J gave up 2 bases; unmatched junction bases: 4. CDR3 DNA: TGTGCCAGCAGTGGCAGCGGGAGGGCCACAGATACGCAGTATTTT. Protein sequence: CASSGSGRATDTQYF.

The CDR3: CASSKLAGSGETQYF. CDR3 bases: TGTGCCAGCAGCAAGTTAGCGGGATCCGGGGAGACCCAGTACTTC. The J gene is TRBJ2-5, the V gene TRBV7-3, with 8 positions matching TRBD2. CDR3 length: 15 residues. Per the germline V gene, CDR1 is SGHTA and CDR2 is FQGTGA. V shed 5 bases, J shed 5 bases, and the junction held 10 bases outside the gene matches.

The CDR3 DNA follows: TGTGCCAGCAGAGGAGGACCGGGTCGATGGGAGCAGTACTTC. Translation gives CASRGGPGRWEQYF. V and J are TRBV13 and TRBJ2-7, with a possible D match to TRBD2 (5 bases). The germline CDR1 and CDR2 sequences are PRHDT and FYEKMQ (reference sequence). The CDR3 covers 14 residues. V gave up 6 bases and J gave up 7 bases, with 19 bases separating them.

CDR3 nucleotides: TGTGCCAGCAGTGACGGTCTTTCGGAGGGGCGCGAGCAGTACTTC. Protein product: CASSDGLSEGREQYF. The gene calls are TRBV6-1 and TRBJ2-7; TRBD2 might be the D (6 bases). The CDR3 runs 15 residues. Per the germline V gene, CDR1 is MNHNS and CDR2 is SASEGT. V was pared by 3 bases and J by 6 bases, with 18 bases between.

The chain employs TRBV6-1 and TRBJ2-1, with TRBD2 as a possible D gene (6 bases). Trimming removed 10 bases at V and 8 bases at J, with 18 bases between. The CDR3 totals 13 residues. Germline values: CDR1 MNHNS, CDR2 SASEGT. The CDR3 nucleotides are TGTGCCACCCGCTTCCCGGGAGACTATGAGCAGTTCTTC. Translating it yields CATRFPGDYEQFF.

This clone has just one count. V and J are TRBV25-1 and TRBJ1-1; 8 bases map to TRBD1. The J segment lost 5 bases and the V segment lost 4 bases, leaving 3 bases of the junction unmatched. Germline V gene data show CDR1 as MGHDK and CDR2 as SYGVNS. The CDR3 totals 13 residues. This CDR3 reads CASSGQGSTEAFF. For the CDR3, the DNA is TGTGCCAGCAGTGGACAGGGGAGTACTGAAGCTTTCTTT.

This clone was seen just once. The CDR3 here is CAWGPGRGEKLFF. CDR3 nucleotides: TGTGCCTGGGGACCCGGGCGGGGTGAAAAACTGTTTTTT. The J gene is TRBJ1-4, the V gene TRBV30; no definite D call. This CDR3 region has 13 residues. V was pared by 5 bases and J by 7 bases, with 14 bases between. Germline V gene sequence: CDR1 GTSNPN, CDR2 SVGIG (reference sequence).

This rearrangement joins TRBV27 to TRBJ2-2; D not resolved. The germline V and J ends were trimmed by 3 bases and 5 bases, with 4 bases remaining between them. The CDR3 has 12 amino acids. Germline values: CDR1 MNHEY, CDR2 SMNVEV (reference sequence). CDR3 sequence: CASSFNTGELFF. CDR3 DNA sequence: TGTGCCAGCAGTTTCAATACCGGGGAGCTGTTTTTT.

CDR3 amino acids: CASRGTGLSGDYGYTF. CDR3 bases: TGTGCCAGCAGAGGGACAGGGCTGAGCGGGGATTATGGCTACACCTTC. The genes are TRBV9 and TRBJ1-2; the match to TRBD1 covers 9 bases. V lost 5 bases to trimming and J lost 5 bases; unmatched junction nucleotides: 13. This CDR3 is 16 amino acids long. The germline V gene has CDR1 SGDLS and CDR2 YYNGEE.

The V gene is TRBV2, the J gene TRBJ2-5; tentatively, D is TRBD2 (6 bases). V lost 10 bases and J lost 7, with 19 bases in between. Germline CDR1 and CDR2: SNHLY and FYNNEI. CDR3 length equals 13 residues. CDR3 DNA: TGTGCCATTACCCCGGAGGGGTGGGGGACCCAGTACTTC. Protein: CAITPEGWGTQYF.

The CDR3 protein is CATSTPGGGLNSPLHF. DNA for the CDR3: TGTGCCACCAGCACCCCCGGCGGGGGCCTTAATTCACCCCTCCACTTT. The rearrangement links TRBV15 to TRBJ1-6, with D possibly being TRBD1 (6 bases). The V gene's germline CDR1 is LNHNV and CDR2 YYDKDF (reference sequence). The CDR3 extends over 16 amino acids. V dropped 4 bases and J dropped 6 bases, with 16 bases sitting between them.

The chain employs TRBV11-3 and TRBJ2-1, with 8 bases lining up with TRBD2. With V trimmed by 8 bases and J by 6 bases, 12 bases remained unmatched. The CDR3 covers 15 residues. Looked up from germline, CDR1 is SGHNT and CDR2 is YENEEA. The CDR3 nucleotides are TGTGCCAGCTCGATTGGGTATAGCGGGACCAATGAGCAGTTCTTC. This encodes CASSIGYSGTNEQFF.

The chain joins TRBV10-1 to TRBJ2-5, with TRBD1 matching over 11 bases. This CDR3 region has 15 residues. Trimming removed 4 bases from V and 6 bases from J; junction bases left unmatched: 7. CDR1 and CDR2 from the germline V gene are WNHNN and SYGVQD (reference sequence). In DNA form, the CDR3 reads TGCGCCAGCAGTGCGGACAGGGGGCTTCTGAAGACCCAGTACTTC. Translation gives CASSADRGLLKTQYF.

The V gene is TRBV28, the J gene TRBJ2-1; 8 bases are a match to TRBD2. Germline V gene lookup returns CDR1 MDHEN and CDR2 SYDVKM. J lost 3 bases, V lost 7 bases, and 11 bases had no gene match. The CDR3 spans 16 residues. The CDR3 reads CASTGSGRYFYNEQFF. DNA for the CDR3: TGTGCCAGCACTGGGAGCGGGAGATACTTCTACAATGAGCAGTTCTTC.

The chain links TRBV7-8 to TRBJ2-7, with D possibly being TRBD2 (6 bases). CDR1 is SGHVS, CDR2 FQNEAQ, per germline. This CDR3 has 12 residues. Trimming pared 7 bases from V and 2 bases from J, leaving 9 bases between. CDR3 sequence reads: CASKGLTYEQYF. CDR3 in DNA: TGTGCCAGCAAGGGACTTACCTACGAGCAGTACTTC.

The chain carries TRBV6-1 and TRBJ1-5; no clear D gene. From germline, CDR1 is MNHNS and CDR2 SASEGT. CDR3 length equals 15 residues. The ends were cut back, 3 bases at V and 4 bases at J, with 13 bases in the middle. CDR3 bases: TGTGCCAGCAGTGAGTGGGCCCTTGGGAATCAGCCCCAGCATTTT. Encoded protein: CASSEWALGNQPQHF.

As DNA, the CDR3 is TGTGCCAGCAGTGCGGGAAGCCCCTACGAGCAGTACTTC. This encodes CASSAGSPYEQYF. The chain has TRBV28 and TRBJ2-7, with D possibly being TRBD2 (6 bases). Germline CDR1 is MDHEN and CDR2 is SYDVKM. V was trimmed by 5 bases and J by 2 bases, leaving 10 bases between them. The CDR3 has 13 residues. Using reference TRBV28 and TRBJ2-7 for the parts outside the CDR3, the full variable domain is DVKVTQSSRYLVKRTGEKVFLECVQDMDHENMFWYRQDPGLGLRLIYFSYDVKMKEKGDIPEGYSVSREKKERFSLILESASTNQTSMYLCASSAGSPYEQYFGPGTRLTVT.

The V gene is TRBV6-1, the J gene TRBJ2-2; TRBD2 aligns across 10 bases. V dropped 7 bases and J dropped 5; count of bases not matched to a gene: 7. This CDR3 has 15 amino acids. Germline V gene lookup returns CDR1 MNHNS and CDR2 SASEGT. The CDR3 sequence: CASKTQAGGTGELFF. The CDR3 region has the DNA TGTGCCAGCAAAACGCAAGCGGGAGGGACCGGGGAGCTGTTTTTT.